This T cell receptor (beta chain) appears in the sequencing data of a study of pediatric ulcerative colitis. Study in general: Most patients had pancolitis, and two had left-sided colitis.

Findings and caveats of the study: Clonal expansions reduced rectal repertoire diversity in acute severe colitis. Two rectal CDR3 clonotypes occurred in all ulcerative colitis patients.

This clone was detected once. What it binds is not known. The assay was run at survey level. Profiled with immunoSEQ multiplex PCR; TCRdb holds only in-frame clones, not every one. The sample gives about 35,000 clones, around 80% of which show up once; about 1.1% is in the top ten. During colonoscopy, one to two rectal pinch biopsies were collected. The sequencing sample was made of gut tissue. The origin of this receptor is a boy between 10 and 17 years old with mild ulcerative colitis.

The CDR3 sequence: CASSPRGVDSYEQYF. The CDR3 region has the DNA TGTGCCAGCTCCCCTCGGGGGGTAGATTCCTACGAGCAGTACTTC. The J gene is TRBJ2-7, the V gene TRBV18, with 7 bases fitting TRBD2. Trimming at V came to 6 bases and at J to 1 base, leaving 9 bases not matched to a gene. CDR3 length: 15 amino acids. CDR1 KGHSH and CDR2 LQKENI come from the germline V gene.